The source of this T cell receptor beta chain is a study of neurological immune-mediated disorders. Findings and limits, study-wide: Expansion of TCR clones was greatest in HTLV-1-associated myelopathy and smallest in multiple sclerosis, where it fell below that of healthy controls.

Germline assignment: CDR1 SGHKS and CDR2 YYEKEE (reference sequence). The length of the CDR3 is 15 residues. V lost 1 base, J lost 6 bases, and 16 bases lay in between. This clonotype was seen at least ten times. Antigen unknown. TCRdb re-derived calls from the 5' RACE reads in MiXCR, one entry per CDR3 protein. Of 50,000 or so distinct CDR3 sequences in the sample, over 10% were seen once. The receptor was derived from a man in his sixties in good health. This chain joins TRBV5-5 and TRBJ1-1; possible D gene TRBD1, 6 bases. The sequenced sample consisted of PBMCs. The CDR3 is CASSLWGGPDSEAFF. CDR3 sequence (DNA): TGTGCCAGCAGCTTGTGGGGGGGCCCAGACTCTGAAGCTTTCTTT. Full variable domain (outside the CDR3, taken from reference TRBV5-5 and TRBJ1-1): DAGVTQSPTHLIKTRGQQVTLRCSPISGHKSVSWYQQVLGQGPQFIFQYYEKEERGRGNFPDRFSARQFPNYSSELNVNALLLGDSALYLCASSLWGGPDSEAFFGQGTRLTVV.